This T cell receptor (beta chain) is drawn from a study of monozygotic twins with inflammatory bowel disease. Germline loops: CDR1 SGHVS, CDR2 FNYEAQ. The CDR3 spans 17 residues. UMIs that had a 6-nucleotide sample barcode were put in using template switching. One entry per CDR3 protein, without DNA, is what TCRdb gives after re-calling the 5' RACE reads. In all, the sample yields approximately 400,000 distinct CDR3 sequences. The chain has TRBV7-6 and TRBJ2-5; TCRdb's assignment of TRBD1 cannot be checked, as there is no DNA. The sequence was collected from a human donor with ulcerative colitis or Crohn's disease, or a healthy co-twin of an affected twin (not recorded which). The sample taken for sequencing was blood. The CDR3 region is CASSPTTGLLAQETQYF.